These 25 T cell receptor beta chains share one sample of origin, sequenced in a study of CD8 T cells in ankylosing spondylitis. TCRdb re-called the 5' RACE reads with MiXCR, one entry per CDR3 protein. The repertoire holds about 210,000 distinct CDR3 sequences, with approximately 8% as singletons. Sequences were obtained from blood, either unsorted or a sorted T cell fraction (not recorded which). All receptors come from a female donor with ankylosing spondylitis or in good health (not recorded which).

The J gene is TRBJ1-5, the V gene TRBV18; D gene ambiguous. The V gene's germline CDR1 is KGHSH and CDR2 LQKENI. This CDR3 contains 13 residues. The V end lost 2 bases, the J end lost 5 bases, and 7 bases lay between the germline ends. The CDR3 region is CASSPVPHQPQHF. The CDR3 coding sequence is TGTGCCAGCTCACCAGTCCCTCATCAGCCCCAGCATTTT.

In this sample, this clonotype turned up many times. The chain couples TRBV6-5 to TRBJ2-1; 10 bases fit TRBD2. CDR1 MNHEY and CDR2 SVGAGI come from the germline V gene. Unmatched junction bases numbered 9, after V lost 0 bases and J lost 7 bases. The CDR3 has 17 residues. The CDR3 bases are TGTGCCAGCAGTTACTCGCAAGCGGGAGGGGCTGGAAATGAGCAGTTCTTC. As protein: CASSYSQAGGAGNEQFF.

This clonotype came up many times. The V and J genes are TRBV12-3 or TRBV12-4 and TRBJ1-2; weak D call: TRBD1 (5 bases). The CDR3 runs to 15 residues. V lost 7 bases and J 4 bases, leaving 19 bases between the germline ends. The chain's CDR3 is CASTIEMGVLYGYTF. CDR3 DNA sequence: TGTGCCAGCACCATTGAGATGGGGGTCCTCTATGGCTACACCTTC.

Many counts were recorded for this clonotype. The chain is built from TRBV20-1 and TRBJ2-2; 12 bases align to TRBD2. The CDR3 runs to 16 residues. V dropped 3 bases and J dropped 0; count of bases not matched to a gene: 2. Germline V gene lookup returns CDR1 DFQATT and CDR2 SNEGSKA (reference sequence). CDR3 sequence reads: CSARGLAGTNTGELFF. The CDR3 DNA sequence: TGCAGTGCTAGGGGACTAGCGGGTACGAACACCGGGGAGCTGTTTTTT.

The sample holds many counts of this clonotype. This sequence joins TRBV6-5 and TRBJ2-3, with D uncertain. Trimming left V 4 bases short and J 3 bases short, with 11 bases between. The CDR3 loop spans 14 amino acids. In germline, CDR1 is MNHEY, CDR2 SVGAGI. This chain's CDR3 is CASSSFFPTDTQYF. The DNA of the CDR3 is TGTGCCAGCAGTTCCTTTTTCCCGACAGATACGCAGTATTTT.

This clonotype was detected only a few times. The chain joins TRBV19 to TRBJ1-2; D gene unclear. Trimming took off 6 bases at V and 2 bases at J, with 13 bases between the two ends. The CDR3 covers 14 residues. Per germline, CDR1 LNHDA and CDR2 SQIVND (reference sequence). CDR3 sequence (DNA): TGTGCCAGTAGGGACCTATCCTCGAACTATGGCTACACCTTC. Translated, it gives CASRDLSSNYGYTF.

V gene TRBV7-2 combines with J gene TRBJ2-1; TRBD2 is a possible D gene (5 bases). The V and J ends lost 4 bases and 5 bases respectively, with 15 bases between them. The germline gives CDR1 SGHTA, CDR2 FQGNSA. The CDR3 consists of 15 residues. As DNA, the CDR3 is TGTGCCAGCAGCTCATCTCCCGGGGAAAACAATGAGCAGTTCTTC. This encodes CASSSSPGENNEQFF.

The table lists this clonotype with many counts. The chain recombines TRBV12-3 or TRBV12-4 with TRBJ1-5, with 7 positions matching TRBD1. The CDR3 contains 15 residues. V dropped 2 bases and J dropped 9; count of bases not matched to a gene: 10. The CDR3 protein is CASSLLGAGGLPQHF. CDR3 DNA sequence: TGTGCCAGCAGTTTATTGGGTGCAGGGGGTCTGCCCCAGCATTTT.

This clonotype was counted ten times or more. This chain connects TRBV20-1 to TRBJ2-3, with 7 bases matching TRBD2. Germline V lookup: CDR1 DFQATT, CDR2 SNEGSKA (reference sequence). The J segment lost 3 bases and the V segment lost 6 bases, leaving 18 bases of the junction unmatched. This CDR3 comprises 17 residues. CDR3 in DNA: TGCAGTGCCTCTCCTCCCGTGGCGGGAGTAATAACAGATACGCAGTATTTT. Protein product: CSASPPVAGVITDTQYF.

This clonotype was detected ten times or more. V is TRBV6-1 and J is TRBJ1-1; D is unresolved. The germline CDR1 and CDR2 sequences are MNHNS and SASEGT. This CDR3 has 13 residues. The V end lost 7 bases, the J end lost 2 bases, and 11 bases lay between the germline ends. CDR3 DNA: TGTGCCAGCACGGGGTATGGAAACACTGAAGCTTTCTTT. Translated: CASTGYGNTEAFF.

This clonotype was seen repeatedly, ten times or more. The rearrangement joins TRBV2 to TRBJ2-7; weak D call: TRBD1 (6 bases). V gave up 8 bases and J gave up 4 bases, with 12 bases separating them. This CDR3 has 12 residues. CDR1 SNHLY and CDR2 FYNNEI come from the germline V gene. The CDR3 protein is CASGEQGYEQYF. The CDR3 DNA reads as TGTGCCAGCGGGGAACAGGGTTACGAGCAGTACTTC.

This clonotype was observed at least ten times. The V gene is TRBV29-1, the J gene TRBJ2-5; the D is unclear. Trimming took 4 bases from V and 2 from J, leaving 8 bases between them. Germline V gene sequence: CDR1 SQVTM, CDR2 ANQGSEA. The CDR3 spans 12 residues. CDR3 amino acids: CSVVASQETQYF. The CDR3 DNA reads TGCAGCGTTGTGGCCAGTCAAGAGACCCAGTACTTC. The full variable domain, completed using reference TRBV29-1 and TRBJ2-5, is SAVISQKPSRDICQRGTSLTIQCQVDSQVTMMFWYRQQPGQSLTLIATANQGSEATYESGFVIDKFPISRPNLTFSTLTVSNMSPEDSSIYLCSVVASQETQYFGPGTRLLVL.

This clonotype was observed at least ten times. The DNA for the CDR3 is TGTGCCAGCAGCCAAGATGGTGCGGGAGTGTCCAATGAGCAGTTCTTC. This gives the protein CASSQDGAGVSNEQFF. The J gene is TRBJ2-1, the V gene TRBV4-2, with 7 bases identical to TRBD2. J was trimmed by 6 bases and V by 0 bases; bases with no gene match: 8. From germline, CDR1 is LGHNA and CDR2 YNFKEQ. The CDR3 sequence is 16 residues long.

This clonotype was observed many times. The V and J genes are TRBV7-9 and TRBJ2-3; D is unclear. The CDR3 is made up of 12 amino acids. The V gene lost 5 bases and the J gene lost 4 bases, with 7 bases spanning the gap. Germline CDR1 and CDR2: SEHNR and FQNEAQ (reference sequence). The CDR3 sequence: CASSPSADTQYF. The CDR3, as DNA: TGTGCCAGCAGCCCCTCAGCAGATACGCAGTATTTT. The full variable domain, completed using reference TRBV7-9 and TRBJ2-3, is DTGVSQNPRHKITKRGQNVTFRCDPISEHNRLYWYRQTLGQGPEFLTYFQNEAQLEKSRLLSDRFSAERPKGSFSTLEIQRTEQGDSAMYLCASSPSADTQYFGPGTRLTVL.

This clonotype was found many times. CDR3 sequence: CASSQDTSGRGDNEQFF. The CDR3 DNA sequence: TGTGCCAGCAGCCAAGATACTAGCGGGAGAGGGGACAATGAGCAGTTCTTC. The chain joins TRBV4-2 to TRBJ2-1; 11 bases align to TRBD2. The CDR3 spans 17 residues. Germline CDR1 reads LGHNA; CDR2 reads YNFKEQ. V trimming: 0 bases; J trimming: 5 bases; junction bases outside the gene matches: 6.

This clonotype has at least ten counts. The chain uses TRBV29-1 and TRBJ2-7, with D perhaps TRBD2 (5 bases). The CDR3 sequence is 13 residues long. Deletions cut 8 bases from V and 3 bases from J, with 17 bases between. Germline CDR1 SQVTM, CDR2 ANQGSEA. Written as DNA, the CDR3 is TGCAGCAGGATTTGGCTAGCCGACTACGAGCAGTACTTC. It translates to CSRIWLADYEQYF.

This clonotype was picked up many times. This CDR3 is CASSQDGTQETQYF. The CDR3 bases are TGCGCCAGCAGCCAAGATGGAACCCAAGAGACCCAGTACTTC. V gene TRBV4-3 combines with J gene TRBJ2-5; D uncertain. This CDR3 is 14 amino acids long. In germline, CDR1 is LGHNA, CDR2 YSLEER. V shed 0 bases and J shed 1 base, with 6 bases lying between them.

In its sample, this clonotype was seen once. A read error may be the cause here, since a much bigger clone is one base away. The CDR3 is CASSHSPSGSRYEQYF. The CDR3 bases are TGTGCCAGCAGCCATAGTCCGAGCGGGAGCCGCTACGAGCAGTACTTC. The chain carries TRBV7-2 and TRBJ2-7; 8 nucleotides agree with TRBD2. The ends lost 5 bases at V and 3 bases at J; junction bases unmatched: 12. The germline V gene encodes CDR1 SGHTA and CDR2 FQGNSA. The CDR3 sequence is 16 residues long.

This clonotype was counted a few times. CDR3 residues: CASSSGAGTDTQYF. The CDR3 DNA follows: TGTGCCAGCAGCTCGGGAGCTGGAACAGATACGCAGTATTTT. This sequence joins TRBV11-2 and TRBJ2-3, with D possibly being TRBD2 (6 bases). This CDR3 is 14 amino acids long. CDR1 SGHAT and CDR2 FQNNGV come from the germline V gene. V lost 4 bases, J lost 3 bases, and 11 bases lay in between.

Only a few counts were recorded for this clonotype. The CDR3 nucleotides read TGTGCCAGCAGCTTAGGAGACGGGGGTTTGGAAGAGACCCAGTACTTC. Translated: CASSLGDGGLEETQYF. The chain links TRBV7-9 to TRBJ2-5; tentatively, D is TRBD2 (6 bases). The CDR3 is 16 residues long. The germline V and J ends were trimmed by 1 base and 3 bases, with 15 bases remaining between them. In germline, CDR1 is SEHNR, CDR2 FQNEAQ (reference sequence).

This sequence joins TRBV7-9 and TRBJ2-3; D gene ambiguous. Germline V lookup: CDR1 SEHNR, CDR2 FQNEAQ (reference sequence). The V end lost 5 bases, the J end lost 5 bases, and 14 bases lay between the germline ends. CDR3 length: 14 amino acids. Here the CDR3 DNA reads TGTGCCAGCAGCACCAAAGAATTTATAGATACGCAGTATTTT. This gives the protein CASSTKEFIDTQYF.

The sample holds many counts of this clonotype. This chain joins TRBV5-1 and TRBJ2-1; D is perhaps TRBD1 (6 bases). Germline loops: CDR1 SGHRS, CDR2 YFSETQ. Trimming took off 0 bases at V and 5 bases at J, with 15 bases between the two ends. This CDR3 contains 16 residues. CDR3: CASSLALLGHDNEQFF. CDR3 nucleotides: TGCGCCAGCAGCTTGGCGCTTTTGGGACACGACAATGAGCAGTTCTTC.

This clonotype was observed at least ten times. The chain carries TRBV9 and TRBJ2-5; 11 positions match TRBD2. V dropped 2 bases and J dropped 0; count of bases not matched to a gene: 9. Per germline, CDR1 SGDLS and CDR2 YYNGEE. CDR3 length: 18 residues. In nucleotides, the CDR3 is TGTGCCAGCAGCGTGGGGGCCGGGACTAGCGGCAACCAAGAGACCCAGTACTTC. As protein: CASSVGAGTSGNQETQYF.

This clonotype was observed at least ten times. The V and J genes are TRBV5-1 and TRBJ2-5; D gene ambiguous. The CDR3 totals 14 residues. V was shortened by 0 bases and J by 2 bases, with 8 bases between the two germline ends. Germline CDR1 and CDR2: SGHRS and YFSETQ. The CDR3 sequence is CASSLASNQETQYF. CDR3 nucleotides: TGCGCCAGCAGCTTGGCGTCAAATCAAGAGACCCAGTACTTC.

This clonotype occurred a few times. V and J are TRBV6-2 or TRBV6-3 and TRBJ2-1; 10 bases are shared with TRBD2. The V segment lost 3 bases and the J segment 6 bases; nucleotides outside the gene matches: 11. Per germline, CDR1 MNHEY and CDR2 SVGEGT. The CDR3 is 17 amino acids. CDR3 residues: CASSYGPSGSIANEQFF. The CDR3 DNA reads TGTGCCAGCAGTTATGGGCCTAGCGGGAGCATCGCCAATGAGCAGTTCTTC.